This T cell receptor beta chain was captured by sequencing in a study of blood T cells in healthy people across ages. The CDR3 covers 13 residues. The germline gives CDR1 SQVTM, CDR2 ANQGSEA. V shed 6 bases, J shed 4 bases, and the junction held 8 bases outside the gene matches. Through a sample-barcoded 5' primer and a J-beta primer mix, a second PCR was run for roughly 7 to 12 cycles. A template-switch adaptor that had 12 random nucleotides put a tag on each cDNA molecule. TCRdb processed the 5' RACE reads anew with MiXCR; each CDR3 protein has one entry. In the table there are about 1.5 million distinct CDR3 sequences, 35% to 45% of which are singletons.

The sequencing input was blood. The sequence was obtained from a woman aged 18-29 years in good health. V is TRBV29-1 and J is TRBJ1-2; 7 nucleotides agree with TRBD1. Here the CDR3 reads CSVRVTGAYGYTF. The CDR3, as DNA: TGCAGCGTCCGAGTTACAGGGGCCTATGGCTACACCTTC.